Each of the 28 T cell receptor beta chains below was sequenced from the same sample in a study of glioma-infiltrating T cells. TCR alpha and beta CDR3 regions were amplified from RNA using iRepertoire nested multiplex PCR. TCRdb processed the multiplex PCR reads anew with MiXCR; each CDR3 protein has one entry. The sample gives 150,000 or so distinct CDR3 sequences, 35% to 50% of which show up once; more than 15% is in the top ten. The material sequenced was glioma tissue, nonneoplastic brain tissue, or PBMCs (not recorded which). The receptors were sampled from a human donor with low-grade glioma or glioblastoma, undergoing nonglioma brain surgery, or in good health (not recorded which).

The rearrangement joins TRBV7-9 to TRBJ1-2; 7 nucleotides line up with TRBD1. The CDR3 loop spans 13 amino acids. The junction had 9 bases not matched to a gene; V was cut back by 6 bases and J by 8 bases. Germline CDR1 and CDR2: SEHNR and FQNEAQ (reference sequence). The CDR3 loop reads CASSLTGAQGYTF. The CDR3 DNA reads TGTGCCAGCAGTCTAACAGGGGCGCAGGGCTACACCTTC.

V usage is TRBV28 and J usage is TRBJ2-7, with 10 nucleotides matching TRBD1. With V trimmed by 3 bases and J by 2 bases, 7 bases remained unmatched. Germline loops: CDR1 MDHEN, CDR2 SYDVKM. This CDR3 is built from 16 residues. CDR3 in amino acids: CASSFGTGAQTYEQYF. CDR3 DNA: TGTGCCAGCAGTTTCGGGACAGGGGCGCAAACCTACGAGCAGTACTTC.

The chain has TRBV20-1 and TRBJ1-1; D possibly corresponds to TRBD1 (5 bases). Trimming left V 3 bases short and J 7 bases short, with 24 bases between. CDR1 is DFQATT, CDR2 SNEGSKA, per germline (reference sequence). This CDR3 spans 16 amino acids. The chain's CDR3 is CSARALGERGFLEAFF. The CDR3 nucleotides are TGCAGTGCTAGGGCCCTAGGGGAAAGGGGTTTCCTTGAAGCTTTCTTT.

Points on this clonotype: Compared with germline, one end of the junction differs, possibly owing to a read error. This sequence joins TRBV7-2 and TRBJ2-5; D perhaps matches TRBD2 (5 bases). Germline V gene sequence: CDR1 SGHTA, CDR2 FQGNSA. The CDR3 extends over 14 amino acids. This chain's CDR3 is CATSASGVQETQYF. The CDR3, as DNA: TGTGCCACCAGCGCGAGCGGAGTCCAAGAGACCCAGTACTTC.

This clonotype appeared a single time. The chain uses TRBV12-3 or TRBV12-4 and TRBJ2-3, with 11 nucleotides matching TRBD2. The CDR3 runs 15 residues. V dropped 6 bases and J dropped 2; count of bases not matched to a gene: 4. The CDR3 DNA reads TGTGCCAGCAGGTCGACTAGCGGGACCACAGATACGCAGTATTTT. It translates to CASRSTSGTTDTQYF.

The V gene is TRBV20-1, the J gene TRBJ2-7; possibly TRBD1 for D (5 bases). CDR1 DFQATT and CDR2 SNEGSKA come from the germline V gene (reference sequence). This CDR3 comprises 12 residues. Trimming removed 6 bases at V and 5 bases at J, with 14 bases between. CDR3 DNA: TGCAGTGCCCCGACAGACACCGACGAGCAGTACTTC. Amino acid sequence: CSAPTDTDEQYF.

This rearrangement joins TRBV10-3 to TRBJ2-1, with no clear D. The CDR3 runs to 11 residues. Between the trimmed V and J ends, which lost 3 bases and 12 bases, there was a span of 9 bases. Germline V gene sequence: CDR1 ENHRY, CDR2 SYGVKD. The DNA of the CDR3 is TGTGCCATCAGTGAAGGGCAAAGGCAGTTCTTC. Encoded protein: CAISEGQRQFF.

Details on this clonotype: Its ends do not fully match the called genes, so a read error is possible. The V call is TRBV6-1, the J call TRBJ2-5, with D tentatively TRBD1 (5 bases). Germline V lookup: CDR1 MNHNS, CDR2 SASEGT. This CDR3 comprises 13 residues. In DNA form, the CDR3 reads TGTGCCAGCAGCCCAGGGCAACTGGAGACCCGGTACTTC. Amino acids: CASSPGQLETRYF.

This clonotype was observed a few times. The gene calls are TRBV4-2 and TRBJ2-3; 8 nucleotides align to TRBD2. V lost 5 bases and J lost 6; bases outside the gene matches: 7. CDR1 is LGHNA, CDR2 YNFKEQ, per germline. The CDR3 is made up of 14 amino acids. The CDR3 DNA sequence: TGTGCCAGCAGCTACCTAGCGGGTCACGATACGCAGTATTTT. This gives the protein CASSYLAGHDTQYF.

The CDR3 loop reads CASSFLGGFTNEQFF. The CDR3 DNA is TGTGCCAGCAGTTTTTTGGGGGGGTTCACGAATGAGCAGTTCTTC. The gene calls are TRBV12-3 or TRBV12-4 and TRBJ2-1, with 7 bases that match TRBD2. Trimming at V came to 3 bases and at J to 7 bases, leaving 9 bases not matched to a gene. This CDR3 contains 15 residues.

Only a few counts were recorded for this clonotype. In nucleotides, the CDR3 is TGTGCCAGCAGCTTACAGTACACAGATACGCAGTATTTT. Translating it yields CASSLQYTDTQYF. The genes are TRBV7-2 and TRBJ2-3; no clear D gene. Deletions cut 2 bases from V and 2 bases from J, with 5 bases between. Per the germline V gene, CDR1 is SGHTA and CDR2 is FQGNSA. The CDR3 contains 13 residues. The complete variable domain, with remaining parts taken from reference TRBV7-2 and TRBJ2-3, reads GAGVSQSPSNKVTEKGKDVELRCDPISGHTALYWYRQSLGQGLEFLIYFQGNSAPDKSGLPSDRFSAERTGGSVSTLTIQRTQQEDSAVYLCASSLQYTDTQYFGPGTRLTVL.

The chain couples TRBV19 to TRBJ1-1; D is perhaps TRBD1 (6 bases). Germline V CDR1 and CDR2: LNHDA, SQIVND (reference sequence). The V end was cut by 8 bases, the J end by 3 bases, with 13 bases between. There are 13 residues in the CDR3. The CDR3: CASSSNRDTEAFF. DNA for the CDR3: TGTGCCAGTTCAAGCAACAGGGACACTGAAGCTTTCTTT.

This clonotype has just a few counts. The chain is built from TRBV15 and TRBJ2-1, with 8 bases lining up with TRBD1. The CDR3 is 18 amino acids. Per germline, CDR1 LNHNV and CDR2 YYDKDF (reference sequence). Trimming cost V 5 bases and J 0 bases; bases outside gene matches: 12. In DNA, the CDR3 is TGTGCCACCAGCTCCCGAGGCAGGGGGCTTAGCTCCTACAATGAGCAGTTCTTC. Amino acid sequence: CATSSRGRGLSSYNEQFF.

This clonotype was observed a few times. The genes are TRBV28 and TRBJ1-5, with no clear D. V lost 6 bases, J lost 4 bases, and 13 bases lay in between. The CDR3 totals 14 residues. The germline CDR1 and CDR2 sequences are MDHEN and SYDVKM. This chain's CDR3 is CASSQDYQNQPQHF. For the CDR3, the DNA is TGTGCCAGCAGCCAGGACTATCAAAATCAGCCCCAGCATTTT.

The CDR3 sequence: CASSYPLRGFADTQYF. In nucleotides, the CDR3 is TGTGCCAGCAGTTACCCCCTGCGGGGGTTCGCAGATACGCAGTATTTT. The V call is TRBV6-9, the J call TRBJ2-3, with 7 bases identical to TRBD2. The CDR3 has 16 residues. V was clipped by 3 bases and J by 4 bases; unmatched bases: 10. Germline CDR1 reads MNHGY; CDR2 reads SVAAGI.

J is TRBJ2-1 and V is TRBV4-3; D is ambiguous. The length of the CDR3 is 14 residues. Between the trimmed V and J ends, which lost 0 bases and 6 bases, there was a span of 9 bases. The germline V gene has CDR1 LGHNA and CDR2 YSLEER. CDR3 amino acids: CASSQEGKFNEQFF. CDR3 sequence (DNA): TGCGCCAGCAGCCAAGAAGGGAAATTCAATGAGCAGTTCTTC.

This clonotype came up a few times. At one of its ends the junction is not consistent with the germline gene, which may arise from a read error. V gene TRBV7-9 combines with J gene TRBJ2-5, with D tentatively TRBD1 or TRBD2 (7 bases each). CDR3 size: 13 residues. Germline loops: CDR1 SEHNR, CDR2 FQNEAQ (reference sequence). CDR3 bases: TGTGCCCGCAGCCCCAGGGGGGGAGAGACCCAGTACTTC. This translates into CARSPRGGETQYF.

This clonotype was counted a few times. The V and J genes are TRBV4-2 and TRBJ2-5; 7 nucleotides line up with TRBD1. CDR1 and CDR2 (germline): LGHNA, YNFKEQ. The V and J ends lost 0 bases and 4 bases, in that order; junction bases with no gene match: 2. This CDR3 is built from 14 residues. In DNA form, the CDR3 reads TGTGCCAGCAGCCAAGAGTACAGGGGAGAGACCCAGTACTTC. Translated: CASSQEYRGETQYF.

The chain employs TRBV18 and TRBJ2-3; D may correspond to TRBD1 or TRBD2 (5 bases each). This CDR3 spans 16 amino acids. The V and J ends lost 4 bases and 1 base respectively, with 15 bases between them. CDR1 and CDR2 (germline): KGHSH, LQKENI. CDR3 sequence: CASSRGTVGRTDTQYF. In nucleotides, the CDR3 is TGTGCCAGCTCACGGGGGACGGTGGGACGCACAGATACGCAGTATTTT.

As DNA, the CDR3 is TGTGCCAGCAGTGATTACACTGAAGCTTTCTTT. Amino acid sequence: CASSDYTEAFF. The rearrangement joins TRBV27 to TRBJ1-1; the D is unclear. CDR3 length equals 11 residues. CDR1 is MNHEY and CDR2 is SMNVEV in the germline V gene (reference sequence). Trimming took 5 bases from V and 3 from J, leaving 4 bases between them.

The chain couples TRBV10-3 to TRBJ2-1; TRBD1 matches at 8 bases. Germline CDR1 is ENHRY and CDR2 is SYGVKD. This CDR3 spans 16 amino acids. V dropped 0 bases and J dropped 0; count of bases not matched to a gene: 1. The CDR3 DNA follows: TGTGCCATCAGTGAGTCCGGACAGGGCTCCTACAATGAGCAGTTCTTC. The encoded protein is CAISESGQGSYNEQFF.

There are a few counts of this clonotype. V and J are TRBV4-2 and TRBJ2-1; TRBD1 aligns across 12 bases. After removal of 5 bases from V and 7 bases from J, the junction contained 12 bases not matched to a gene. Germline assignment: CDR1 LGHNA and CDR2 YNFKEQ. CDR3 length: 17 amino acids. CDR3 sequence: CASSLRGQGAVWNEQFF. The CDR3 DNA reads TGTGCCAGCAGCTTAAGGGGACAGGGGGCTGTGTGGAATGAGCAGTTCTTC.

This clonotype was seen a handful of times. This chain joins TRBV4-1 and TRBJ2-1; 8 bases agree with TRBD2. CDR3 size: 15 residues. J gave up 4 bases and V 2 bases, and 4 bases lay outside the gene matches. From germline, CDR1 is MGHRA and CDR2 YSYEKL. CDR3 sequence: CASSQMASGYNEQFF. The CDR3, as DNA: TGCGCCAGCAGCCAAATGGCTAGCGGGTACAATGAGCAGTTCTTC.

This clonotype was picked up a small number of times. This rearrangement joins TRBV6-2 or TRBV6-3 to TRBJ2-3; no clear D gene. V lost 2 bases and J 0 bases, leaving 6 bases between the germline ends. There are 14 residues in the CDR3. CDR1 and CDR2 from the germline V gene are MNHEY and SVGEGT. CDR3 coding DNA: TGTGCCAGCAGTTACGGGTCAAGCACAGATACGCAGTATTTT. Translating it yields CASSYGSSTDTQYF.

This chain connects TRBV27 to TRBJ1-6; 8 bases are shared with TRBD1. The V segment lost 2 bases and the J segment 10 bases; nucleotides outside the gene matches: 4. Germline V CDR1 and CDR2: MNHEY, SMNVEV (reference sequence). The CDR3 is 14 amino acids. The CDR3 DNA is TGTGCCAGCAGTTTAGACAGGGGTGGCTCACCCCTCCACTTT. Translation: CASSLDRGGSPLHF.

Notes on this clonotype: A clone one base away is much larger, so this may be a read error. The chain couples TRBV27 to TRBJ1-2; no definite D call. Germline assignment: CDR1 MNHEY and CDR2 SMNVEV (reference sequence). The CDR3 runs to 11 residues. V dropped 8 bases and J dropped 1 base, with 5 bases sitting between them. CDR3 sequence (DNA): TGTGCCAGCGATTTTAACTATGGCTACACCTTC. This encodes CASDFNYGYTF.

This clonotype was observed a few times. The junction shows a germline mismatch at one end, possibly a read error. The rearrangement uses TRBV25-1 and TRBJ2-7; no reliable D call. This CDR3 has 11 amino acids. CDR1 is MGHDK and CDR2 is SYGVNS in the germline V gene. The CDR3 sequence: CASSDSYVQYF. Here the CDR3 DNA reads TGTGCCAGCAGTGACTCCTACGTGCAGTACTTC.

This clonotype was picked up a small number of times. The rearrangement uses TRBV20-1 and TRBJ2-5; maybe TRBD1 (5 bases). Germline values: CDR1 DFQATT, CDR2 SNEGSKA (reference sequence). This CDR3 has 15 amino acids. V lost 6 bases and J lost 3, with 20 bases in between. The CDR3: CSAIAPSPGKETQYF. In nucleotides, the CDR3 is TGCAGTGCCATAGCCCCCTCTCCAGGGAAAGAGACCCAGTACTTC.